Below, 23 T cell receptor beta chains from the same sample are listed, as sequenced in a study of blood T cell repertoires in COVID-19. Generated by immunoSEQ multiplex PCR, the TCRdb table keeps only in-frame clones and is missing some. Of more than 150,000 clones listed, more than 75% are singletons. The sequencing sample was made of peripheral blood. The source of these receptors is a man in his forties or fifties with active or convalescent COVID-19.

This clone has only one observation. The rearrangement joins TRBV5-6 to TRBJ2-1; 12 nucleotides match TRBD2. Per the germline V gene, CDR1 is SGHDT and CDR2 is YYEEEE. The CDR3 length is 17 residues. J lost 0 bases, V lost 6 bases, and 7 bases had no gene match. The CDR3 nucleotides are TGTGCCAGCAAAAGACTAGCGGGGGCCATCTCCTACAATGAGCAGTTCTTC. It specifies CASKRLAGAISYNEQFF.

V usage is TRBV4-2 and J usage is TRBJ2-7; TRBD2 is a possible D gene (6 bases). V lost 6 bases, J lost 3 bases, and 18 bases lay in between. The CDR3 runs to 15 residues. CDR1 and CDR2 from the germline V gene are LGHNA and YNFKEQ. The CDR3 spells CASRTLAGKDYEQYF. CDR3 DNA: TGTGCCAGCAGGACACTGGCGGGGAAAGACTACGAGCAGTACTTC.

This clone was counted between two and nine times. The chain employs TRBV5-1 and TRBJ1-1, with no clear D. V lost 3 bases, J lost 7 bases, and 10 bases lay in between. CDR3 size: 12 residues. Germline values: CDR1 SGHRS, CDR2 YFSETQ. This CDR3 is CASSSSNDEAFF. Written as DNA, the CDR3 is TGCGCCAGCAGCTCCTCTAACGATGAAGCTTTCTTT.

This clone was found once. The genes are TRBV5-1 and TRBJ1-2, with D perhaps matching TRBD1 (6 bases). Germline CDR1 is SGHRS and CDR2 is YFSETQ. V was clipped by 4 bases and J by 8 bases, with 12 bases between them. This CDR3 is 12 amino acids long. Here the CDR3 reads CASSGTGQGYTF. The CDR3 DNA follows: TGCGCCAGCAGCGGAACAGGGCAGGGCTACACCTTC.

The chain uses TRBV12-3 or TRBV12-4 and TRBJ2-5; D not resolved. CDR3 length: 12 amino acids. Trimming cost V 3 bases and J 4 bases, with 6 bases left between them. CDR3 residues: CASSFNRETQYF. DNA for the CDR3: TGTGCCAGCAGTTTTAACAGAGAGACCCAGTACTTC.

V is TRBV7-3 and J is TRBJ1-5; D unresolved. This CDR3 has 12 amino acids. The V and J ends lost 7 bases and 9 bases respectively, with 13 bases between them. Germline-derived CDR1 and CDR2 are SGHTA and FQGTGA. In nucleotides, the CDR3 is TGTGCCAGCACCCCACAGCATGCGCCCCAGCATTTT. This encodes CASTPQHAPQHF.

The genes are TRBV28 and TRBJ1-4; TRBD1 might be the D (5 bases). CDR3 length: 12 amino acids. The germline V and J ends were trimmed by 8 bases and 4 bases, with 8 bases remaining between them. The V gene's germline CDR1 is MDHEN and CDR2 SYDVKM. The CDR3 loop is CASRQLNEKLFF. The CDR3 nucleotides are TGTGCCAGCCGACAGCTTAATGAAAAACTGTTTTTT. The full variable domain, completed using reference TRBV28 and TRBJ1-4, is DVKVTQSSRYLVKRTGEKVFLECVQDMDHENMFWYRQDPGLGLRLIYFSYDVKMKEKGDIPEGYSVSREKKERFSLILESASTNQTSMYLCASRQLNEKLFFGSGTQLSVL.

The sample holds one count of this clone. The chain couples TRBV3-1 (or the pseudogene TRBV3-2) to TRBJ2-1; tentatively, D is TRBD1 (6 bases). The CDR3 is 16 residues long. Germline V gene sequence: CDR1 LGHDT, CDR2 YNNKEL (reference sequence). The V end was cut by 1 base, the J end by 12 bases, with 22 bases between. CDR3 DNA: TGTGCCAGCAGCCAAGCAGCCTCAACAGGGACGAGAAGGCAGTTCTTC. This gives the protein CASSQAASTGTRRQFF.

The chain combines TRBV6-1 with TRBJ1-4; 7 nucleotides line up with TRBD1. V lost 1 base to trimming and J lost 4 bases; unmatched junction nucleotides: 6. Germline assignment: CDR1 MNHNS and CDR2 SASEGT. This CDR3 contains 16 residues. The chain's CDR3 is CASSEGGDSFNEKLFF. The CDR3 DNA is TGTGCCAGCAGTGAAGGGGGGGACAGCTTTAATGAAAAACTGTTTTTT.

The chain employs TRBV2 and TRBJ1-5, with 7 bases identical to TRBD1. Germline V gives CDR1 SNHLY, CDR2 FYNNEI. CDR3 size: 15 residues. The trim removed 4 bases at V and 2 bases at J, leaving 5 bases unmatched. The CDR3 DNA reads TGTGCCAGCAGTGCAGACAGGGCGGGCAATCAGCCCCAGCATTTT. Protein: CASSADRAGNQPQHF.

The CDR3 reads CASSVDWRDQPQHF. The CDR3, as DNA: TGTGCCAGCAGCGTAGATTGGAGGGATCAGCCCCAGCATTTT. The J gene is TRBJ1-5, the V gene TRBV9; D is uncertain. Germline V gives CDR1 SGDLS, CDR2 YYNGEE. There are 14 residues in the CDR3. V lost 0 bases, J lost 5 bases, and 9 bases lay in between.

The chain recombines TRBV11-2 with TRBJ2-7, with 11 bases identical to TRBD1. V lost 3 bases and J lost 0; bases outside the gene matches: 1. CDR3 length: 15 amino acids. Germline V CDR1 and CDR2: SGHAT, FQNNGV. CDR3 protein: CASSFGTGGSYEQYF. The CDR3, as DNA: TGTGCCAGCAGCTTCGGGACAGGGGGCTCCTACGAGCAGTACTTC.

This chain connects TRBV6-5 to TRBJ1-4, with 7 bases that match TRBD1. CDR1 is MNHEY and CDR2 is SVGAGI in the germline V gene. V shed 8 bases, J shed 7 bases, and the junction held 13 bases outside the gene matches. The CDR3 totals 15 residues. The CDR3 bases are TGTGCCAGCCTTCCCACCGGGACAGTGGGTGAAAAACTGTTTTTT. Amino acid sequence: CASLPTGTVGEKLFF.

The gene calls are TRBV4-2 and TRBJ1-3; D is possibly TRBD1 (5 bases). Trimming stripped 2 bases from V and 0 bases from J, with 8 bases between. This CDR3 is built from 15 residues. The germline gives CDR1 LGHNA, CDR2 YNFKEQ. The CDR3 sequence is CASSQQGNSGNTIYF. The CDR3 nucleotides are TGTGCCAGCAGCCAACAGGGCAACTCTGGAAACACCATATATTTT.

This chain uses TRBV11-3 with TRBJ2-3; the D gene is possibly TRBD2 (6 bases). V dropped 5 bases and J dropped 2 bases, with 20 bases sitting between them. Germline V gene lookup returns CDR1 SGHNT and CDR2 YENEEA. The CDR3 covers 17 residues. The CDR3 coding sequence is TGTGCCAGCAGCGCCCGCCTGACTAGTTTACCCACAGATACGCAGTATTTT. Translating it yields CASSARLTSLPTDTQYF.

This clone was seen a single time. The rearrangement links TRBV13 to TRBJ1-6; D may be TRBD1 (6 bases). Germline CDR1 PRHDT, CDR2 FYEKMQ (reference sequence). This CDR3 is 14 amino acids long. Trimming removed 5 bases at V and 7 bases at J, with 12 bases between. In DNA form, the CDR3 reads TGTGCCAGCAGCCCCAGGGGCCCAAATTCACCCCTCCACTTT. Its protein is CASSPRGPNSPLHF. The full variable domain, its missing parts supplied by reference TRBV13 and TRBJ1-6, is AAGVIQSPRHLIKEKRETATLKCYPIPRHDTVYWYQQGPGQDPQFLISFYEKMQSDKGSIPDRFSAQQFSDYHSELNMSSLELGDSALYFCASSPRGPNSPLHFGNGTRLTVT.

This sequence joins TRBV7-9 and TRBJ1-2; tentative D call: TRBD1 (5 bases). The V gene lost 4 bases and the J gene lost 3 bases, with 12 bases spanning the gap. The CDR3 is made up of 14 amino acids. Germline CDR1 SEHNR, CDR2 FQNEAQ (reference sequence). The CDR3 loop is CASSSHATDYGYTF. In nucleotides, the CDR3 is TGTGCCAGCAGCTCACACGCGACAGACTATGGCTACACCTTC.

The sample holds one count of this clone. The chain employs TRBV18 and TRBJ2-4; unclear D gene. This CDR3 has 17 amino acids. The V gene lost 3 bases and the J gene lost 0 bases, with 15 bases spanning the gap. Germline V gene lookup returns CDR1 KGHSH and CDR2 LQKENI. As DNA, the CDR3 is TGTGCCAGCTCACCGGGCAGTTCTTATTTAGCCAAAAACATTCAGTACTTC. Encoded protein: CASSPGSSYLAKNIQYF.

To note about this clone: The same CDR3 can be traced to other DNA sequences in this sample. The genes are TRBV3-1 (or the pseudogene TRBV3-2) and TRBJ1-4; tentative D call: TRBD1 (6 bases). CDR3 length equals 14 residues. Trimming pared 4 bases from V and 1 base from J, leaving 7 bases between. Germline V gene data show CDR1 as LGHDT and CDR2 as YNNKEL (reference sequence). The CDR3 bases are TGTGCCAGCAGCCCCAGGGGAACTAATGAAAAACTGTTTTTT. Translation: CASSPRGTNEKLFF.

V is TRBV15 and J is TRBJ2-1; TRBD2 matches at 8 bases. The germline gives CDR1 LNHNV, CDR2 YYDKDF (reference sequence). The CDR3 contains 15 residues. Trimming removed 1 base from V and 4 bases from J; junction bases left unmatched: 3. CDR3 nucleotides: TGTGCCACCAGCAGAGCGGGGGGGGATTACAATGAGCAGTTCTTC. Translated, it gives CATSRAGGDYNEQFF.

The chain has TRBV11-1 and TRBJ2-1, with no clear D. The V end lost 3 bases, the J end lost 4 bases, and 7 bases lay between the germline ends. Germline V gives CDR1 SGHAT, CDR2 FQDESV (reference sequence). The length of the CDR3 is 13 residues. The chain's CDR3 is CASSLMAYNEQFF. In nucleotides, the CDR3 is TGTGCCAGCAGCTTGATGGCTTACAATGAGCAGTTCTTC.

The rearrangement links TRBV2 to TRBJ2-3, with D perhaps matching TRBD1 (6 bases). Trimming cost V 4 bases and J 8 bases, with 7 bases left between them. Germline assignment: CDR1 SNHLY and CDR2 FYNNEI. This CDR3 has 11 amino acids. As DNA, the CDR3 is TGTGCCAGCAGTGCAGGGGCTACGCAGTATTTT. This gives the protein CASSAGATQYF.

The genes are TRBV7-8 and TRBJ1-1, with 7 positions matching TRBD1. The CDR3 spans 14 residues. Germline lookup yields CDR1 SGHVS and CDR2 FQNEAQ. The V segment lost 3 bases and the J segment 7 bases; nucleotides outside the gene matches: 8. CDR3 in DNA: TGTGCCAGCAGCTTGACGACAGGGATAATTGAAGCTTTCTTT. Protein product: CASSLTTGIIEAFF.